This entry describes one T cell receptor (beta chain). The antigen remains undetermined. TCRdb's copy holds only in-frame clones and misses some; the assay was immunoSEQ multiplex PCR. This table holds about 180,000 clones, 70% to 90% found once. Germline trimming cut 3 bases from V and 7 bases from J; bases unmatched to any gene: 3. In germline, CDR1 is MNHNS, CDR2 SASEGT. This CDR3 is 13 amino acids long. This entry is derived from a study of T cell responses to AZD1222 COVID-19 vaccine. Study summary: Second doses at about 4 or about 12 weeks were pooled.

Findings of the study overall: None of the repertoires were sampled until the peak T cell response had passed. Spike-spanning, vaccine-associated CD4 TCRs were dominant at 160-218 and 743-854. Baseline seropositives among AZD1222 recipients totaled only five or six.

The clonotype originates from an adult in good health. Sequenced here: peripheral blood, sampled on day 0 of AZD1222 vaccination. The rearrangement uses TRBV6-1 and TRBJ2-1; 7 bases fit TRBD1. The CDR3 spells CASSDSTGNEQFF. DNA of the CDR3: TGTGCCAGCAGTGATTCGACAGGGAATGAGCAGTTCTTC.